The source of this TCR beta chain is a study of cytomegalovirus exposure and HLA in healthy donors. Study results and limitations: Published work reported that the classifier diagnosed cytomegalovirus status with high specificity and sensitivity. Investigators reported 164 TCR beta chains as tied to cytomegalovirus. Segments of the TCR beta V type were, in most cases, productive about 87% or about 30% of the time in an earlier analysis. Common viral pathogens were later found to be apparently linked to several of the most significant clusters.

PCR used 60 Vbeta primers and 13 Jbeta primers. Some clones are missing from TCRdb's copy, which holds only in-frame ones; the method was immunoSEQ multiplex PCR. The data hold 110,000 or so clones, with over 80% observed a single time. CDR1 is SGHDT, CDR2 YYEEEE, per germline. Deletions cut 0 bases from V and 4 bases from J, with 13 bases between. CDR3 size: 15 residues. About this clone: Its antigen remains unidentified.

The material sequenced was PBMCs. The J gene is TRBJ2-5, the V gene TRBV5-6; D possibly corresponds to TRBD1 (6 bases). This TCR derives from a man under 40 in good health and CMV-seropositive. In DNA, the CDR3 is TGTGCCAGCAGCTTGGGCCAGGGGCGGGTAGAGACCCAGTACTTC. Protein sequence: CASSLGQGRVETQYF.